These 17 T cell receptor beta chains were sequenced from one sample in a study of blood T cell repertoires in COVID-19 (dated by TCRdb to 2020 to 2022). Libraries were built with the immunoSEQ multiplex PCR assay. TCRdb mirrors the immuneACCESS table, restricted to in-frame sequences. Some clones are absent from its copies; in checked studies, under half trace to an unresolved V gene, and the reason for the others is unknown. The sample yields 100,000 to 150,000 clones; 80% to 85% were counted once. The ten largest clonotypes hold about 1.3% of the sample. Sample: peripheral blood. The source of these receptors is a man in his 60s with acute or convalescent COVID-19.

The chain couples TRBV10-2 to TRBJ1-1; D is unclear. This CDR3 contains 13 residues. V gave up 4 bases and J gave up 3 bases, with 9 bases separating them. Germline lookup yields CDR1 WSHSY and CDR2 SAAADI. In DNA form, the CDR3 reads TGCGCCAGCAGTGGCGACATCGACACTGAAGCTTTCTTT. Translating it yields CASSGDIDTEAFF.

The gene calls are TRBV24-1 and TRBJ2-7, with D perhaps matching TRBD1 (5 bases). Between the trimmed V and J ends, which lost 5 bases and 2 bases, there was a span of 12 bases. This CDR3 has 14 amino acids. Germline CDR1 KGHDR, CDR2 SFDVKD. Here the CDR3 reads CATSGSTATYEQYF. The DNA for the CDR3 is TGTGCCACCAGTGGGTCGACAGCGACCTACGAGCAGTACTTC.

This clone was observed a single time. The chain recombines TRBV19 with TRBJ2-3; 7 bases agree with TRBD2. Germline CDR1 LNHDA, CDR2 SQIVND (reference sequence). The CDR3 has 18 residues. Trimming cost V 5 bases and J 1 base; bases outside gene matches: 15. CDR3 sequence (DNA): TGTGCCAGTAGTGCCATAAGAAGTAGCGGACTAGGCACAGATACGCAGTATTTT. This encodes CASSAIRSSGLGTDTQYF. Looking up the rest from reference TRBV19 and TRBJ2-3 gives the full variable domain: DGGITQSPKYLFRKEGQNVTLSCEQNLNHDAMYWYRQDPGQGLRLIYYSQIVNDFQKGDIAEGYSVSREKKESFPLTVTSAQKNPTAFYLCASSAIRSSGLGTDTQYFGPGTRLTVL.

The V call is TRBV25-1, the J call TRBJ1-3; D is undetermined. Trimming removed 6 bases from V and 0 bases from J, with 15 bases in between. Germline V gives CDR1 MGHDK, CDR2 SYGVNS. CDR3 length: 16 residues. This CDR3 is CASRPARGSSGNTIYF. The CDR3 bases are TGTGCCAGCAGACCAGCCAGAGGGAGCTCTGGAAACACCATATATTTT.

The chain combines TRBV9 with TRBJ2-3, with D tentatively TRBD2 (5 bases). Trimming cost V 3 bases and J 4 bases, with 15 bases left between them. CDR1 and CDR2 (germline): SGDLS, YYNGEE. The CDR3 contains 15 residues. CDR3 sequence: CASSAQRGSPDTQYF. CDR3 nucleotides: TGTGCCAGCAGCGCACAAAGAGGGAGTCCAGATACGCAGTATTTT.

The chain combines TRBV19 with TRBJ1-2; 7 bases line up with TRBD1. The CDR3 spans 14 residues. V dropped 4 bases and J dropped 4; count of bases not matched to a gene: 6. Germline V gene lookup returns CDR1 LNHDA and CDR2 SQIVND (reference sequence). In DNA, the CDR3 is TGTGCCAGTAGTACTCGGGCAGGGGGCTATGGCTACACCTTC. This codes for CASSTRAGGYGYTF.

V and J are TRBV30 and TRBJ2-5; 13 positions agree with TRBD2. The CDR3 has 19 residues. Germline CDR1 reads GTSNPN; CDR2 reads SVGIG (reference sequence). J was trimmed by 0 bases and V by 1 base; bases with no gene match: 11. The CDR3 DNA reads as TGTGCCTGGAGTGGATCCCGGACTAGCGGGAGTATTTACCAAGAGACCCAGTACTTC. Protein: CAWSGSRTSGSIYQETQYF.

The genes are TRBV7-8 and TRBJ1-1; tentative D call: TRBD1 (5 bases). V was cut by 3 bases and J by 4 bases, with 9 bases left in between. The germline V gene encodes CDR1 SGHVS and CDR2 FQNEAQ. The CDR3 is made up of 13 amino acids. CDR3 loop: CASSLQGGTEAFF. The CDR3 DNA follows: TGTGCCAGCAGCTTGCAGGGAGGCACTGAAGCTTTCTTT.

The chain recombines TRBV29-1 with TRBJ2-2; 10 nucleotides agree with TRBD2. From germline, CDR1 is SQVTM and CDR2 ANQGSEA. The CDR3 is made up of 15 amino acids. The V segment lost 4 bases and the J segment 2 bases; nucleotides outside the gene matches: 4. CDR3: CSVALAGVNTGELFF. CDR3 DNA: TGCAGCGTTGCCCTAGCGGGAGTTAACACCGGGGAGCTGTTTTTT.

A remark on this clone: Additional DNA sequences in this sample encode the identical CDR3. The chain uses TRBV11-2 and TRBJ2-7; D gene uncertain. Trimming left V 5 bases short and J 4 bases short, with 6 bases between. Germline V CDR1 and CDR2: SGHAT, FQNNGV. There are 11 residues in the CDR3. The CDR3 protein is CASSLLYEQYF. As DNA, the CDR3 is TGTGCCAGCAGCCTCCTTTACGAGCAGTACTTC.

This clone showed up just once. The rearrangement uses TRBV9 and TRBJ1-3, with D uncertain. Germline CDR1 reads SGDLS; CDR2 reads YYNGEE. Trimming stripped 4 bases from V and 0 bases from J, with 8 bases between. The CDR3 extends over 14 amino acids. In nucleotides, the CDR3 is TGTGCCAGCAGCCCTCAGATCTCTGGAAACACCATATATTTT. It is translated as CASSPQISGNTIYF.

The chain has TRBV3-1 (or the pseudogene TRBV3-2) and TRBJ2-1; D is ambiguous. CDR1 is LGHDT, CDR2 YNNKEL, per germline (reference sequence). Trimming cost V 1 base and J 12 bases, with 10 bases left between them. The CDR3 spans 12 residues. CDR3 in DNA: TGTGCCAGCAGCCAAGGCGATAGTGGGCAGTTCTTC. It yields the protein CASSQGDSGQFF.

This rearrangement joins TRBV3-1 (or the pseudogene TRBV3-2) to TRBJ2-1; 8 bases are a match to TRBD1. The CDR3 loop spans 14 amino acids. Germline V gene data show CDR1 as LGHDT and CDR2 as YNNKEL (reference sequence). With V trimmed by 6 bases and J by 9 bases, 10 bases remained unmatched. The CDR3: CASRPTGGYVEQFF. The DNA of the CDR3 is TGTGCCAGCAGACCTACAGGGGGGTACGTTGAGCAGTTCTTC.

CDR3 sequence reads: CATSDPTSGGARQFF. The CDR3, as DNA: TGTGCCACCAGTGATCCAACTAGCGGGGGGGCTCGGCAGTTCTTC. The chain couples TRBV24-1 to TRBJ2-1, with 13 nucleotides matching TRBD2. The germline gives CDR1 KGHDR, CDR2 SFDVKD. The V gene end was trimmed by 3 bases and the J gene end by 12 bases; junction bases not matched to a gene: 7. The CDR3 sequence is 15 residues long.

For the CDR3, the DNA is TGTGCCAGCAGCCTGGGACAGGAGCCCTACGAGCAGTACTTC. Its translation: CASSLGQEPYEQYF. The rearrangement uses TRBV2 and TRBJ2-7, with 8 bases that match TRBD1. CDR1 and CDR2 from the germline V gene are SNHLY and FYNNEI. The CDR3 runs to 14 residues. V shed 6 bases, J shed 2 bases, and the junction held 6 bases outside the gene matches.

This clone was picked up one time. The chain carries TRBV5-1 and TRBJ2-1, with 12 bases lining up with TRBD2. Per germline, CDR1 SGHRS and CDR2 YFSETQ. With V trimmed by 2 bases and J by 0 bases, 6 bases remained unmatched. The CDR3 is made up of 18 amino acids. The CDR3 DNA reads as TGCGCCAGCAGCTTACTAGCGGGAGGCCTGAGCTCCTACAATGAGCAGTTCTTC. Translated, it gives CASSLLAGGLSSYNEQFF.

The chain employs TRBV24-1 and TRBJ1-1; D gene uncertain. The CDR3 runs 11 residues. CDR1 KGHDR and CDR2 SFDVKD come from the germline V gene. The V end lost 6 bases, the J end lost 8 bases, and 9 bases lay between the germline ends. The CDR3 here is CATSRSGEAFF. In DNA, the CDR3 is TGTGCCACCAGTAGGTCGGGGGAAGCTTTCTTT.